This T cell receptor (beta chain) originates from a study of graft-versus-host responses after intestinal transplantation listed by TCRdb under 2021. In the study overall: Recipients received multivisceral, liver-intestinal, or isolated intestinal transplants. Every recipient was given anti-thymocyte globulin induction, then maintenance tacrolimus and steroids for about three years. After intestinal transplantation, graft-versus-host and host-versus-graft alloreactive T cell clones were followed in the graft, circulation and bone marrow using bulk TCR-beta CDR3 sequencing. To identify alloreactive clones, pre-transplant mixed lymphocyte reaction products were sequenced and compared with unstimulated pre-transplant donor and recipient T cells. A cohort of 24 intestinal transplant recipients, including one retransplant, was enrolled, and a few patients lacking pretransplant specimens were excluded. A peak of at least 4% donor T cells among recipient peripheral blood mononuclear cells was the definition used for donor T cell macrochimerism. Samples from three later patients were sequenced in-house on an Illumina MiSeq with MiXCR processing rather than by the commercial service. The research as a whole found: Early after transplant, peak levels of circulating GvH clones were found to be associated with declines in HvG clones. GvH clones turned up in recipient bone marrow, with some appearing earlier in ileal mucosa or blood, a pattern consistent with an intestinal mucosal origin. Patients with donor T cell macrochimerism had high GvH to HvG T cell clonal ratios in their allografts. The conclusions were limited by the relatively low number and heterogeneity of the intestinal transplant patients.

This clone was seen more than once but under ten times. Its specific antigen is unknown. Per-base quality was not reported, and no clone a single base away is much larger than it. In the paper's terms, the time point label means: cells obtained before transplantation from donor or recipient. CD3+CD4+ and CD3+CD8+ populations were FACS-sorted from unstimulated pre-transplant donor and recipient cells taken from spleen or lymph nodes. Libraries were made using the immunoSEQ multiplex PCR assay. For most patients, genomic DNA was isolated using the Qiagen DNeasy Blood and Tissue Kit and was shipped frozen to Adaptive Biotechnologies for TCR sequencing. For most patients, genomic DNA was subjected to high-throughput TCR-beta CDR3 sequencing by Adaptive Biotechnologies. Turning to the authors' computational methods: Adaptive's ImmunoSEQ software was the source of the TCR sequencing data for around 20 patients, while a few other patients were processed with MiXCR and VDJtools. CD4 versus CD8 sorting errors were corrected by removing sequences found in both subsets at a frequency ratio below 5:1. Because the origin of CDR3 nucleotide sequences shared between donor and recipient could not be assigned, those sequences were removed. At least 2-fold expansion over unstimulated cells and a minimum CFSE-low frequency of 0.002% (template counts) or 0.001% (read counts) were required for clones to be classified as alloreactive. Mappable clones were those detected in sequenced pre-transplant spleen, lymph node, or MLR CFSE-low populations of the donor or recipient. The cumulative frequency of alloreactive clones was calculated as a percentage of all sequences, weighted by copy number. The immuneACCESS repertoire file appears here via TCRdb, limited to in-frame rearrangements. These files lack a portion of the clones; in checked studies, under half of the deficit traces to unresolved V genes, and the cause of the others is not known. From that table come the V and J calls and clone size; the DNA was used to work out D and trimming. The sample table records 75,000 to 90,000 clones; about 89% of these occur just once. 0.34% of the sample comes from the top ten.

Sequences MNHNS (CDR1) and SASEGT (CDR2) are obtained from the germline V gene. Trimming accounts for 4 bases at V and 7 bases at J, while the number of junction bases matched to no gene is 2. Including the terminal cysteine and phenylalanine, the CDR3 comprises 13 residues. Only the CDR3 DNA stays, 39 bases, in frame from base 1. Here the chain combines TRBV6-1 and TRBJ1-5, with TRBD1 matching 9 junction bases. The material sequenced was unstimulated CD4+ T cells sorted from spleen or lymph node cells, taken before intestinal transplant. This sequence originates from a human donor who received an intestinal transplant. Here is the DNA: TGTGCCAGCAGTGTGGACAGGGGACAGCCCCAGCATTTT. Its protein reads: CASSVDRGQPQHF.